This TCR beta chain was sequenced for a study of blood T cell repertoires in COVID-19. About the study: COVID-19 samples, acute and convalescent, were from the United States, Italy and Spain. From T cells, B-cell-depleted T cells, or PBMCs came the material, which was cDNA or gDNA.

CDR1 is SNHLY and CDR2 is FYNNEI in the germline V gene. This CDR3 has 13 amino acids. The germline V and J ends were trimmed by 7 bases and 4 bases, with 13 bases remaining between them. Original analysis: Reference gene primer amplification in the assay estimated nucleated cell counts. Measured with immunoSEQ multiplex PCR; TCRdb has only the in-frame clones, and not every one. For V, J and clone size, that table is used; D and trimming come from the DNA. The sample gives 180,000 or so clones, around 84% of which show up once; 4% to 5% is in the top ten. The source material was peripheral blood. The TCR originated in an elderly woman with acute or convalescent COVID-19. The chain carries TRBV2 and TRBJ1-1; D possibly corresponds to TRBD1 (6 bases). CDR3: CASTEQGSTEAFF. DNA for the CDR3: TGTGCCAGCACCGAACAGGGCTCCACTGAAGCTTTCTTT. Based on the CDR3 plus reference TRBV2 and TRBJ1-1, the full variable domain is EPEVTQTPSHQVTQMGQEVILRCVPISNHLYFYWYRQILGQKVEFLVSFYNNEISEKSEIFDDQFSVERPDGSNFTLKIRSTKLEDSAMYFCASTEQGSTEAFFGQGTRLTVV.